Sequencing of this T cell receptor beta chain was carried out in a study of control samples from healthy donors and cancer patients. Some clones are missing from TCRdb's copy, which holds only in-frame ones; the method was immunoSEQ multiplex PCR. The sample lists around 190,000 clones, roughly 89% occurring once. The CDR3 consists of 12 residues. With 8 bases removed from V and 4 bases from J, the gap between germline ends came to 6 bases. Germline V lookup: CDR1 LNHDA, CDR2 SQIVND (reference sequence). This clone has only one observation. V is TRBV19 and J is TRBJ1-6, with D unclear. This sequence was found in a woman in her fifties or sixties in good health. Sequenced input: blood. The CDR3 sequence is CASRGYNSPLHF. DNA of the CDR3: TGTGCCAGTCGAGGTTATAATTCACCCCTCCACTTT.